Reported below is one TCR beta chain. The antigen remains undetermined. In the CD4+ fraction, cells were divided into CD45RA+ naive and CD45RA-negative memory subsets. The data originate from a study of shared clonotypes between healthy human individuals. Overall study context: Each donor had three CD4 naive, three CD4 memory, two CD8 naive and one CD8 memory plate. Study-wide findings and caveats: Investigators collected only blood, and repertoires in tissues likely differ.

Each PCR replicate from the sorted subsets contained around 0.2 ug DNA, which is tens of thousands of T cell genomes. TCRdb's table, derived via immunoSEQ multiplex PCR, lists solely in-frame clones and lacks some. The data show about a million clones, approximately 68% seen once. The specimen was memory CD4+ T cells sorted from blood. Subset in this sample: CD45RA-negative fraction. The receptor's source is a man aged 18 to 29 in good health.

The CDR3 region is CASSRGQGRTDTQYF. The CDR3 nucleotides are TGTGCCAGCAGCCGTGGGCAGGGAAGAACAGATACGCAGTATTTT. The chain employs TRBV7-2 and TRBJ2-3; possibly TRBD1 for D (5 bases). Trimming removed 5 bases at V and 3 bases at J, with 15 bases between. CDR1 SGHTA and CDR2 FQGNSA come from the germline V gene. This CDR3 contains 15 residues.